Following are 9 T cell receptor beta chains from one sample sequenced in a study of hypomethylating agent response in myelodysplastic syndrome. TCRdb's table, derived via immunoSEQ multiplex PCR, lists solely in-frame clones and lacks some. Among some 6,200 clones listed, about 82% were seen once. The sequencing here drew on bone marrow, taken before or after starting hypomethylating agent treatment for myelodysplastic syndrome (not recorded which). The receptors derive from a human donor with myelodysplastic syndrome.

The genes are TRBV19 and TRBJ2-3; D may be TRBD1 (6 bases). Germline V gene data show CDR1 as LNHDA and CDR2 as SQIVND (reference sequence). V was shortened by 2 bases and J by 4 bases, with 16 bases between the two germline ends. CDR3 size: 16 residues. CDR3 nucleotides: TGTGCCAGTAGTATATCGAGGGGGATTAGTGCAGATACGCAGTATTTT. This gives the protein CASSISRGISADTQYF.

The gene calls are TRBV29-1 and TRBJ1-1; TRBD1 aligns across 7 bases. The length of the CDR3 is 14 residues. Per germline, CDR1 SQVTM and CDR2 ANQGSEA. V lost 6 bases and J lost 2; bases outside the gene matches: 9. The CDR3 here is CSVTGQSSNTEAFF. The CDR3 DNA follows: TGCAGCGTGACGGGACAGTCTTCCAACACTGAAGCTTTCTTT. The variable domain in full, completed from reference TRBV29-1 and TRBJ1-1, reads SAVISQKPSRDICQRGTSLTIQCQVDSQVTMMFWYRQQPGQSLTLIATANQGSEATYESGFVIDKFPISRPNLTFSTLTVSNMSPEDSSIYLCSVTGQSSNTEAFFGQGTRLTVV.

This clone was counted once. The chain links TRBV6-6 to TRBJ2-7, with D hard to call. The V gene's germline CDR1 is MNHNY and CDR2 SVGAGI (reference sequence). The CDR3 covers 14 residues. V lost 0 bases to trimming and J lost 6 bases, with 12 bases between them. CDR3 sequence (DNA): TGTGCCAGCAGTTACTCGAGAGTTGAATCCGAGCAGTACTTC. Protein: CASSYSRVESEQYF.

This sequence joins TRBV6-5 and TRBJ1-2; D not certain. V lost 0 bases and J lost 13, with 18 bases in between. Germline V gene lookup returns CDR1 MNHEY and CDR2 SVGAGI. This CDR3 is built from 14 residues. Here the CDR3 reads CASSYSMLGDGRTF. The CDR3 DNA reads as TGTGCCAGCAGTTACTCGATGTTGGGAGATGGACGCACCTTC.

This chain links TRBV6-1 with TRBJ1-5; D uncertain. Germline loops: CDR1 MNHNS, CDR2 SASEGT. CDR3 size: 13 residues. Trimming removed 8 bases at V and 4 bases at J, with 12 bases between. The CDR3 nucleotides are TGTGCCAGCGTAACCCGGGTTAATCAGCCCCAGCATTTT. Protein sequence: CASVTRVNQPQHF.

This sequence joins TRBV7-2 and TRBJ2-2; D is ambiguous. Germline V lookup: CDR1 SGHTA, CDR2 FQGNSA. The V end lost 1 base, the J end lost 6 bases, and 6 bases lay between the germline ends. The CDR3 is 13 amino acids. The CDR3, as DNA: TGTGCCAGCAGCTTAGTTCCCCCCGGGGAGCTGTTTTTT. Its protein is CASSLVPPGELFF.

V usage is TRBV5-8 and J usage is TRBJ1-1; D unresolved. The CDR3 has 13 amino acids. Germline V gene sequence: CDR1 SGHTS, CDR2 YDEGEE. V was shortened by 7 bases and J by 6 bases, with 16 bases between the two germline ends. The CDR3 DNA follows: TGTGCCAGCGGGCCTTTGGTCGGCCCTGAAGCTTTCTTT. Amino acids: CASGPLVGPEAFF.

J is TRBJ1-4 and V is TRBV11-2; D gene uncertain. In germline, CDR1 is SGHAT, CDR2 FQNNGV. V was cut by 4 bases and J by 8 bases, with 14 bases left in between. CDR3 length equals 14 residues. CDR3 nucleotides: TGTGCCAGCAGCTCTCACTCACGAGAGGAAAAACTGTTTTTT. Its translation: CASSSHSREEKLFF.

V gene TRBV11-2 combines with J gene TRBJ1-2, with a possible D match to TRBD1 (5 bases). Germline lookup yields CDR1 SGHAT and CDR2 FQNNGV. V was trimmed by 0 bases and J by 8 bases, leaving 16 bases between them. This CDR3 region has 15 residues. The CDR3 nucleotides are TGTGCCAGCAGCTTAGATCCCCGGGACCCCCGGGGCTACACCTTC. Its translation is CASSLDPRDPRGYTF.